The 21 T cell receptor beta chains listed next were all sequenced from one sample in a study of blood T cell repertoires in COVID-19. Sequencing used immunoSEQ multiplex PCR; TCRdb keeps in-frame clones, though not all of them. Counted here are about 190,000 clones, 70% to 80% occurring once; the ten biggest clones make up around 11%. Sequencing used peripheral blood. The receptors stem from a woman in her forties or fifties with acute or convalescent COVID-19.

This clone was found once. The V call is TRBV10-2, the J call TRBJ2-3, with 14 nucleotides matching TRBD2. Germline loops: CDR1 WSHSY, CDR2 SAAADI. Germline trimming cut 6 bases from V and 6 bases from J; bases unmatched to any gene: 8. The CDR3 runs 16 residues. The CDR3 region is CASRTSGGAVVDTQYF. The CDR3 nucleotides read TGCGCCAGCAGGACTAGCGGGGGGGCCGTGGTCGATACGCAGTATTTT.

The CDR3 DNA is TGTGCCAGCAGTACCCGGGACAGTACCTACGAGCAGTACTTC. Translation gives CASSTRDSTYEQYF. J is TRBJ2-7 and V is TRBV6-5; 7 bases match TRBD1. V was clipped by 5 bases and J by 2 bases; unmatched bases: 6. This CDR3 has 14 residues. CDR1 is MNHEY, CDR2 SVGAGI, per germline.

This chain uses TRBV30 with TRBJ2-5; 7 nucleotides line up with TRBD1. The V segment lost 1 base and the J segment 4 bases; nucleotides outside the gene matches: 9. The CDR3 is 15 amino acids. CDR1 GTSNPN and CDR2 SVGIG come from the germline V gene (reference sequence). CDR3 protein: CAWSGDSQQGETQYF. The CDR3 DNA follows: TGTGCCTGGAGTGGGGACAGTCAACAGGGAGAGACCCAGTACTTC. Filled out from reference TRBV30 and TRBJ2-5, the complete variable domain reads SQTIHQWPATLVQPVGSPLSLECTVEGTSNPNLYWYRQAAGRGLQLLFYSVGIGQISSEVPQNLSASRPQDRQFILSSKKLLLSDSGFYLCAWSGDSQQGETQYFGPGTRLLVL.

The V and J genes are TRBV9 and TRBJ1-6; 7 bases map to TRBD1. Germline CDR1 is SGDLS and CDR2 is YYNGEE. This CDR3 has 15 residues. J lost 7 bases, V lost 3 bases, and 7 bases had no gene match. In DNA, the CDR3 is TGTGCCAGCAGCGCCCGACAGGGTAACAATTCACCCCTCCACTTT. Protein: CASSARQGNNSPLHF.

This sequence joins TRBV5-8 and TRBJ2-1; 7 bases map to TRBD1. The junction had 15 bases not matched to a gene; V was cut back by 2 bases and J by 10 bases. The CDR3 covers 16 residues. CDR1 SGHTS and CDR2 YDEGEE come from the germline V gene. In DNA form, the CDR3 reads TGTGCCAGCAGCTTAACGACAGGGTTAAATCTTCGCGAGCAGTTCTTC. Amino acid sequence: CASSLTTGLNLREQFF.

This clone was detected once. This chain links TRBV7-9 with TRBJ1-1; 8 positions match TRBD1. CDR1 SEHNR and CDR2 FQNEAQ come from the germline V gene (reference sequence). This CDR3 is built from 15 residues. V trimming: 5 bases; J trimming: 4 bases; junction bases outside the gene matches: 9. The CDR3 DNA sequence: TGTGCCAGCAGCATAGGGGACAGGTCCTCCACTGAAGCTTTCTTT. Protein: CASSIGDRSSTEAFF.

The gene calls are TRBV3-1 (or the pseudogene TRBV3-2) and TRBJ2-2; a possible D gene is TRBD2 (7 bases). V lost 9 bases, J lost 6 bases, and 17 bases lay in between. CDR1 is LGHDT and CDR2 is YNNKEL in the germline V gene (reference sequence). The CDR3 covers 14 residues. The CDR3 spells CASSRGGGAGELFF. The CDR3 DNA reads TGTGCCAGTAGTCGCGGGGGCGGAGCCGGGGAGCTGTTTTTT.

The gene calls are TRBV5-1 and TRBJ2-1; D possibly corresponds to TRBD2 (5 bases). Trimming shortened V by 1 base and J by 2 bases, and 10 bases separated the two germline ends. The CDR3 covers 15 residues. Germline V gene lookup returns CDR1 SGHRS and CDR2 YFSETQ. The CDR3 bases are TGCGCCAGCAGCTTGCTCGAGCGGACCTACAATGAGCAGTTCTTC. Translating gives CASSLLERTYNEQFF.

The count of this clone is one. The chain is built from TRBV28 and TRBJ1-1; 7 nucleotides line up with TRBD1. Germline V lookup: CDR1 MDHEN, CDR2 SYDVKM. This CDR3 has 17 residues. V was clipped by 4 bases and J by 1 base; unmatched bases: 12. CDR3 region: CASSSTGTGIGNTEAFF. In DNA, the CDR3 is TGTGCCAGCAGTTCGACAGGGACGGGAATCGGGAACACTGAAGCTTTCTTT.

This clone was counted between two and nine times. The chain links TRBV2 to TRBJ2-7; the D gene is possibly TRBD2 (6 bases). The V gene's germline CDR1 is SNHLY and CDR2 FYNNEI. Trimming stripped 1 base from V and 7 bases from J, with 17 bases between. CDR3 length equals 15 residues. The chain's CDR3 is CASSEDAGSLEEQYF. The DNA for the CDR3 is TGTGCCAGCAGTGAAGACGCGGGATCCCTTGAAGAGCAGTACTTC.

CDR3 amino acids: CASSPWTGQSDGYTF. The CDR3 DNA sequence: TGTGCCAGCAGCCCCTGGACAGGACAAAGCGATGGCTACACCTTC. J is TRBJ1-2 and V is TRBV6-5, with 7 positions matching TRBD1. The CDR3 has 15 residues. Losses at the gene ends were 6 bases for V and 6 bases for J; bases not matched to a gene: 13. Per the germline V gene, CDR1 is MNHEY and CDR2 is SVGAGI.

The J gene is TRBJ2-1, the V gene TRBV27, with 10 bases identical to TRBD2. V lost 3 bases, J lost 6 bases, and 5 bases stayed unmatched. The CDR3 is made up of 15 amino acids. Germline CDR1 MNHEY, CDR2 SMNVEV (reference sequence). The CDR3 DNA reads as TGTGCCAGCAGTTTCAGGACTAGCGGATTCAATGAGCAGTTCTTC. It yields the protein CASSFRTSGFNEQFF.

V usage is TRBV7-8 and J usage is TRBJ2-7, with TRBD2 as a possible D gene (6 bases). Trimming left V 0 bases short and J 6 bases short, with 18 bases between. CDR3 size: 16 residues. Germline lookup yields CDR1 SGHVS and CDR2 FQNEAQ. This chain's CDR3 is CASSLAGGTPGAEQYF. The CDR3 bases are TGTGCCAGCAGCTTAGCGGGGGGAACACCGGGCGCCGAGCAGTACTTC.

The chain's CDR3 is CASSQVPAGTSGHTDTQYF. The CDR3 DNA reads TGTGCCAGCAGCCAAGTTCCCGCCGGGACTAGCGGTCACACAGATACGCAGTATTTT. The chain uses TRBV3-1 (or the pseudogene TRBV3-2) and TRBJ2-3; 11 nucleotides line up with TRBD2. Germline V lookup: CDR1 LGHDT, CDR2 YNNKEL (reference sequence). This CDR3 is 19 amino acids long. The J segment lost 2 bases and the V segment lost 1 base, leaving 11 bases of the junction unmatched.

V is TRBV18 and J is TRBJ1-4, with D perhaps TRBD1 (5 bases). Looked up from germline, CDR1 is KGHSH and CDR2 is LQKENI. The CDR3 spans 14 residues. Trimming took 5 bases from V and 6 from J, leaving 13 bases between them. The CDR3 sequence is CASSSSLGDEKLFF. CDR3 nucleotides: TGTGCCAGCTCATCATCCTTAGGGGATGAAAAACTGTTTTTT.

The chain has TRBV24-1 and TRBJ2-3, with 10 nucleotides matching TRBD1. V lost 3 bases to trimming and J lost 5 bases; unmatched junction nucleotides: 1. Germline V gene sequence: CDR1 KGHDR, CDR2 SFDVKD. CDR3 length: 14 amino acids. The CDR3, as DNA: TGTGCCACCAGTGATCGGACAGGGGGAGATACGCAGTATTTT. Translated: CATSDRTGGDTQYF.

The chain links TRBV18 to TRBJ1-1; TRBD1 is a possible D gene (5 bases). CDR3 size: 14 residues. Trimming shortened V by 3 bases and J by 5 bases, and 13 bases separated the two germline ends. Germline-derived CDR1 and CDR2 are KGHSH and LQKENI. In nucleotides, the CDR3 is TGTGCCAGCTCACCCATTATGGGGGGGACTGAAGCTTTCTTT. The encoded protein is CASSPIMGGTEAFF.

The V call is TRBV5-5, the J call TRBJ2-4, with a possible D match to TRBD1 (6 bases). Trimming removed 6 bases from V and 0 bases from J, with 10 bases in between. CDR1 SGHKS and CDR2 YYEKEE come from the germline V gene (reference sequence). CDR3 length: 14 amino acids. The CDR3 loop reads CASTAGVAKNIQYF. In DNA form, the CDR3 reads TGTGCCAGCACCGCAGGGGTAGCCAAAAACATTCAGTACTTC.

This clone was observed a handful of times. This sequence joins TRBV18 and TRBJ2-5, with TRBD2 matching over 8 bases. The CDR3 is made up of 15 amino acids. CDR1 and CDR2 (germline): KGHSH, LQKENI. V shed 6 bases and J 4 bases; nucleotides not matched to a gene: 10. The CDR3 loop reads CASSPGAGARETQYF. CDR3 DNA sequence: TGTGCCAGCTCGCCAGGAGCGGGGGCCCGAGAGACCCAGTACTTC.

The chain has TRBV6-6 and TRBJ1-2, with 7 bases identical to TRBD1. The CDR3 covers 14 residues. V trimming: 4 bases; J trimming: 4 bases; junction bases outside the gene matches: 6. Looked up from germline, CDR1 is MNHNY and CDR2 is SVGAGI (reference sequence). The CDR3 reads CASSSRTGGYGYTF. CDR3 bases: TGTGCCAGCAGTTCGAGGACAGGAGGCTATGGCTACACCTTC.

CDR3 bases: TGCAGCGTGCACTCAGGGGGCCTGAACACTGAAGCTTTCTTT. Translation: CSVHSGGLNTEAFF. The V and J genes are TRBV29-1 and TRBJ1-1; the match to TRBD1 covers 8 bases. The J segment lost 0 bases and the V segment lost 6 bases, leaving 6 bases of the junction unmatched. CDR3 length equals 14 residues. Germline assignment: CDR1 SQVTM and CDR2 ANQGSEA. Drawing the rest from reference TRBV29-1 and TRBJ1-1, the complete variable domain is SAVISQKPSRDICQRGTSLTIQCQVDSQVTMMFWYRQQPGQSLTLIATANQGSEATYESGFVIDKFPISRPNLTFSTLTVSNMSPEDSSIYLCSVHSGGLNTEAFFGQGTRLTVV.